A single sample gave rise to the 27 T cell receptor beta chains below, sequenced in a study of blood T cell repertoires in COVID-19. The data were produced by immunoSEQ multiplex PCR, yet TCRdb's version contains in-frame clones alone and is incomplete. The table lists 300,000 to 350,000 clones, roughly 90% of them singletons. The sequenced sample was PBMCs or T cells enriched from blood (not recorded which). The source of these receptors is a woman in her twenties or thirties who had been exposed to COVID-19.

This chain uses TRBV5-4 with TRBJ2-2, with 7 bases identical to TRBD1. The CDR3 has 15 amino acids. The germline CDR1 and CDR2 sequences are SGHNT and YYREEE (reference sequence). With 1 base clipped from V and 2 bases from J, the junction kept 2 bases outside the gene matches. CDR3 sequence reads: CASSLTGANTGELFF. The CDR3 region has the DNA TGTGCCAGCAGCTTGACAGGGGCCAACACCGGGGAGCTGTTTTTT.

Written as DNA, the CDR3 is TGTGCCAGCAGTGAAGGGAGTGGAAACACCATATATTTT. It yields the protein CASSEGSGNTIYF. The J gene is TRBJ1-3, the V gene TRBV6-1, with D uncertain. The CDR3 totals 13 residues. Germline V gene sequence: CDR1 MNHNS, CDR2 SASEGT. V was trimmed by 1 base and J by 3 bases, leaving 4 bases between them.

Ten or more counts support this clone. In DNA form, the CDR3 reads TGCGCCAGCAGCCTGGACATTTACACTGAAGCTTTCTTT. Translation: CASSLDIYTEAFF. The V gene is TRBV5-1, the J gene TRBJ1-1, with D maybe TRBD1 (5 bases). Germline lookup yields CDR1 SGHRS and CDR2 YFSETQ. V was pared by 4 bases and J by 3 bases, with 10 bases between. This CDR3 spans 13 amino acids.

The genes are TRBV18 and TRBJ1-1; 8 bases align to TRBD1. CDR1 is KGHSH, CDR2 LQKENI, per germline. CDR3 size: 16 residues. V dropped 0 bases and J dropped 1; count of bases not matched to a gene: 4. This chain's CDR3 is CASSPPNRGGNTEAFF. CDR3 DNA: TGTGCCAGCTCACCACCGAACAGGGGGGGGAACACTGAAGCTTTCTTT.

The chain links TRBV6-5 to TRBJ1-6; D gene uncertain. Germline values: CDR1 MNHEY, CDR2 SVGAGI. This CDR3 is built from 14 residues. Trimming cost V 6 bases and J 6 bases, with 12 bases left between them. The CDR3 DNA is TGTGCCAGCAGGGATTGGGCTGGTAATTCACCCCTCCACTTT. It codes for CASRDWAGNSPLHF.

This chain connects TRBV14 to TRBJ1-1; D uncertain. Trimming pared 0 bases from V and 6 bases from J, leaving 5 bases between. The CDR3 runs to 12 residues. Per germline, CDR1 SGHDN and CDR2 FVKESK. Written as DNA, the CDR3 is TGTGCCAGCAGCCAAGATTCCGCTGAAGCTTTCTTT. Amino acid sequence: CASSQDSAEAFF.

The chain uses TRBV2 and TRBJ2-5; D remains ambiguous. V was pared by 6 bases and J by 1 base, with 9 bases between. CDR3 size: 13 residues. The germline gives CDR1 SNHLY, CDR2 FYNNEI. CDR3 nucleotides: TGTGCCAGCAGCGCGGAGAGCCAAGAGACCCAGTACTTC. Translated, it gives CASSAESQETQYF.

This rearrangement joins TRBV2 to TRBJ2-7; 14 bases align to TRBD2. V lost 8 bases and J lost 2; bases outside the gene matches: 14. This CDR3 is 18 amino acids long. Germline CDR1 is SNHLY and CDR2 is FYNNEI. CDR3 amino acids: CASHDSGLAGAFTYEQYF. The CDR3 DNA reads as TGTGCCAGCCACGACTCGGGACTAGCGGGGGCATTTACCTACGAGCAGTACTTC.

This clone was seen more than once but under ten times. J is TRBJ2-1 and V is TRBV7-2; 8 nucleotides match TRBD2. The CDR3 consists of 15 residues. Germline V CDR1 and CDR2: SGHTA, FQGNSA. The V gene end was trimmed by 5 bases and the J gene end by 2 bases; junction bases not matched to a gene: 5. The CDR3 is CASSPRGGAYNEQFF. The DNA for the CDR3 is TGTGCCAGCAGCCCCCGGGGGGGGGCCTACAATGAGCAGTTCTTC.

The chain employs TRBV2 and TRBJ1-3; tentatively, D is TRBD1 (5 bases). Germline CDR1 and CDR2: SNHLY and FYNNEI. V was trimmed by 0 bases and J by 0 bases, leaving 12 bases between them. The CDR3 runs to 17 residues. CDR3 region: CASSEAHGRGSGNTIYF. The CDR3 nucleotides are TGTGCCAGCAGTGAAGCTCATGGGAGGGGCTCTGGAAACACCATATATTTT.

This sequence joins TRBV4-1 and TRBJ2-7, with D possibly matching TRBD1 (6 bases). V dropped 0 bases and J dropped 4 bases, with 10 bases sitting between them. CDR1 is MGHRA and CDR2 is YSYEKL in the germline V gene. The CDR3 runs to 14 residues. The CDR3 spells CASSQERGGYEQYF. The CDR3 DNA sequence: TGCGCCAGCAGCCAAGAAAGAGGGGGTTACGAGCAGTACTTC.

The chain has TRBV7-8 and TRBJ2-5; TRBD2 is a possible D gene (5 bases). This CDR3 spans 11 amino acids. Germline V gene data show CDR1 as SGHVS and CDR2 as FQNEAQ. V lost 8 bases, J lost 7 bases, and 11 bases lay in between. This chain's CDR3 is CASGQAGTQYF. CDR3 DNA sequence: TGTGCCAGCGGCCAGGCGGGGACCCAGTACTTC. The full variable domain, with the rest looked up from reference TRBV7-8 and TRBJ2-5, is GAGVSQSPRYKVAKRGQDVALRCDPISGHVSLFWYQQALGQGPEFLTYFQNEAQLDKSGLPSDRFFAERPEGSVSTLKIQRTQQEDSAVYLCASGQAGTQYFGPGTRLLVL.

V usage is TRBV29-1 and J usage is TRBJ1-2, with D possibly matching TRBD1 (5 bases). This CDR3 is built from 13 residues. The V end lost 0 bases, the J end lost 8 bases, and 13 bases lay between the germline ends. Germline loops: CDR1 SQVTM, CDR2 ANQGSEA. DNA for the CDR3: TGCAGCGTTGAAGATTCAGGGTTTTTCGGCTACACCTTC. Translated, it gives CSVEDSGFFGYTF.

The chain uses TRBV5-6 and TRBJ1-3, with 8 bases fitting TRBD1. V dropped 0 bases and J dropped 0; count of bases not matched to a gene: 8. Germline-derived CDR1 and CDR2 are SGHDT and YYEEEE. CDR3 length: 18 residues. In DNA form, the CDR3 reads TGTGCCAGCAGCTTGGAGGGACAGGTCTACAGCTCTGGAAACACCATATATTTT. The encoded protein is CASSLEGQVYSSGNTIYF.

The chain carries TRBV5-1 and TRBJ2-7, with TRBD2 identical over 9 bases. With V trimmed by 4 bases and J by 3 bases, 23 bases remained unmatched. CDR3 length: 20 amino acids. Germline assignment: CDR1 SGHRS and CDR2 YFSETQ. The CDR3 sequence: CASSGDRKKRLAGLFYEQYF. The CDR3, as DNA: TGCGCCAGCAGCGGGGACCGCAAGAAGAGGCTAGCGGGGCTCTTCTACGAGCAGTACTTC.

The chain has TRBV13 and TRBJ1-2; possible D gene TRBD1, 6 bases. Germline CDR1 and CDR2: PRHDT and FYEKMQ (reference sequence). V was clipped by 3 bases and J by 0 bases, with 14 bases between them. CDR3 length equals 16 residues. CDR3 DNA sequence: TGTGCCAGCAGCTTCCAGGGGCCGGAACCTAACTATGGCTACACCTTC. Amino acid sequence: CASSFQGPEPNYGYTF.

This chain connects TRBV4-3 to TRBJ1-1; D gene unclear. V was shortened by 1 base and J by 0 bases, with 6 bases between the two germline ends. CDR1 is LGHNA, CDR2 YSLEER, per germline. CDR3 length equals 14 residues. CDR3: CASSQVIMNTEAFF. CDR3 nucleotide sequence: TGCGCCAGCAGCCAAGTCATCATGAACACTGAAGCTTTCTTT.

This chain connects TRBV5-1 to TRBJ1-1; TRBD1 matches 7 bases. Germline trimming cut 4 bases from V and 4 bases from J; bases unmatched to any gene: 10. CDR3 size: 15 residues. The V gene's germline CDR1 is SGHRS and CDR2 YFSETQ. The DNA for the CDR3 is TGCGCCAGCAGCCTTGGTTCAGGGGGTGGCACTGAAGCTTTCTTT. It specifies CASSLGSGGGTEAFF.

There are a few counts of this clone. The J gene is TRBJ1-1, the V gene TRBV18; D may be TRBD1 (6 bases). CDR1 is KGHSH, CDR2 LQKENI, per germline. The V gene lost 3 bases and the J gene lost 4 bases, with 12 bases spanning the gap. CDR3 length: 14 amino acids. CDR3 DNA sequence: TGTGCCAGCTCACCCCGGACAGCCCGCACTGAAGCTTTCTTT. This translates into CASSPRTARTEAFF.

The J gene is TRBJ1-1, the V gene TRBV3-1 (or the pseudogene TRBV3-2); D not resolved. Per germline, CDR1 LGHDT and CDR2 YNNKEL (reference sequence). Trimming removed 1 base from V and 1 base from J, with 7 bases in between. This CDR3 has 14 residues. CDR3 residues: CASSQGRKNTEAFF. The CDR3 DNA reads TGTGCCAGCAGCCAAGGGAGAAAGAACACTGAAGCTTTCTTT.

This clone has just one count. This chain joins TRBV27 and TRBJ1-3; D not resolved. The CDR3 runs to 15 residues. From germline, CDR1 is MNHEY and CDR2 SMNVEV (reference sequence). V was pared by 5 bases and J by 4 bases, with 15 bases between. The CDR3 loop is CASSLSGVGGNTIYF. DNA of the CDR3: TGTGCCAGCAGTCTCTCCGGGGTCGGCGGAAACACCATATATTTT.

This clone was found a few times. The chain couples TRBV7-3 to TRBJ1-1; the D is unclear. In germline, CDR1 is SGHTA, CDR2 FQGTGA. V lost 1 base to trimming and J lost 1 base, with 7 bases between them. The CDR3 is 14 residues long. This chain's CDR3 is CASSLSRGNTEAFF. The CDR3 region has the DNA TGTGCCAGCAGCTTAAGCCGGGGGAACACTGAAGCTTTCTTT.

The chain employs TRBV7-9 and TRBJ1-5, with 7 bases identical to TRBD1. Trimming cost V 0 bases and J 4 bases; bases outside gene matches: 3. CDR1 is SEHNR and CDR2 is FQNEAQ in the germline V gene (reference sequence). This CDR3 is 15 amino acids long. The CDR3 bases are TGTGCCAGCAGCTTAGCAGGGACAGTTAATCAGCCCCAGCATTTT. The encoded protein is CASSLAGTVNQPQHF.

This clone was observed a handful of times. This rearrangement joins TRBV7-6 to TRBJ2-2, with TRBD1 identical over 7 bases. CDR3 length equals 16 residues. Per the germline V gene, CDR1 is SGHVS and CDR2 is FNYEAQ. J was trimmed by 5 bases and V by 1 base; bases with no gene match: 7. CDR3 residues: CASSLDRTGVTGELFF. The CDR3, as DNA: TGTGCCAGCAGCTTAGACCGGACAGGAGTAACCGGGGAGCTGTTTTTT.

This clone was detected only a few times. This chain uses TRBV9 with TRBJ1-1; D may be TRBD1 (5 bases). This CDR3 region has 15 residues. Germline CDR1 SGDLS, CDR2 YYNGEE. Between the trimmed V and J ends, which lost 3 bases and 4 bases, there was a span of 16 bases. Here the CDR3 reads CASSGDSYPSTEAFF. The CDR3 DNA reads as TGTGCCAGCAGCGGAGACAGCTACCCGAGCACTGAAGCTTTCTTT. The entire variable domain, with the rest obtained from reference TRBV9 and TRBJ1-1, is as follows: DSGVTQTPKHLITATGQRVTLRCSPRSGDLSVYWYQQSLDQGLQFLIQYYNGEERAKGNILERFSAQQFPDLHSELNLSSLELGDSALYFCASSGDSYPSTEAFFGQGTRLTVV.

This clone was detected once. This chain joins TRBV21-1 and TRBJ1-3. TRBV21-1 constitutes a pseudogene. This CDR3 region has 14 residues. The CDR3 protein is CASSERGGGNTIYF. DNA of the CDR3: TGTGCCAGCAGCGAGCGCGGGGGGGGAAACACCATATATTTT.

On this clone itself: Other DNA sequences in this specimen translate into the identical CDR3. The chain recombines TRBV5-1 with TRBJ2-5; 8 bases align to TRBD1. Germline CDR1 reads SGHRS; CDR2 reads YFSETQ. Trimming removed 4 bases from V and 3 bases from J; junction bases left unmatched: 5. The CDR3 is 14 amino acids. CDR3 region: CASSLDRGEETQYF. CDR3 nucleotide sequence: TGCGCCAGCAGCCTTGACAGGGGAGAAGAGACCCAGTACTTC.